Listed below are T cell receptor beta chains from one sample, sequenced in a study of chemoradiotherapy in HPV16-positive cancers. Sequenced by immunoSEQ multiplex PCR; TCRdb stores in-frame clones only, minus some. The table records about 6,400 clones, roughly 80% of them present only once. The material sequenced was tumor tissue, taken from a patient who underwent chemoradiotherapy. All receptors come from a human donor with HPV-associated anogenital cancer. The CDR3 runs from the conserved cysteine through the conserved F or W. The order of the fields is D gene, V gene, J gene, clone size, CDR3 DNA, CDR3 protein. The D gene is left open where the match is weak. Only some rows state a clone size, as once, few, many or a class for expanded clones.

D: TRBD2; V: TRBV5-8; J: TRBJ2-1; size: NA; DNA: TGTGCCAGCAGCTTGGCCGGACGCGGGAGCGATGAGCAGTTCTTC; CDR3: CASSLAGRGSDEQFF
D: TRBD2; V: TRBV5-1; J: TRBJ2-1; size: few; DNA: TGCGCCAGCAGCTTGGAGTCTAGCGGTTACAATGAGCAGTTCTTC; CDR3: CASSLESSGYNEQFF
D: NA; V: TRBV2; J: TRBJ1-1; size: NA; DNA: TGTGCCAGCAGTGAAGTTTGGGGTCCGGATGTTGAAGCTTTCTTT; CDR3: CASSEVWGPDVEAFF
D: NA; V: TRBV19; J: TRBJ2-2; size: NA; DNA: TGTGCCAGTAGTTCCAGGGGGGGGCTGAACACCGGGGAGCTGTTTTTT; CDR3: CASSSRGGLNTGELFF
D: NA; V: TRBV28; J: TRBJ1-4; size: NA; DNA: TGTGCCAGCAGAGCGGGGGGGGCGGCGAATGAAAAACTGTTTTTT; CDR3: CASRAGGAANEKLFF
D: TRBD1; V: TRBV23-1; J: TRBJ1-4; size: NA; DNA: TGCGCCAGCAGCCGACAGGGGCCTGAAAAACTGTTTTTT; CDR3: CASSRQGPEKLFF
D: NA; V: TRBV9; J: TRBJ2-3; size: NA; DNA: TGTGCCAGCTCAACTGGGACTTTTAGCACAGATACGCAGTATTTT; CDR3: CASSTGTFSTDTQYF
D: NA; V: TRBV11-2; J: TRBJ2-7; size: NA; DNA: TGTGCCAGCAGCCCGGGGGTCGCGAACTCCTACGAGCAGTACTTC; CDR3: CASSPGVANSYEQYF
D: NA; V: TRBV6-1; J: TRBJ1-1; size: NA; DNA: TGTGCCAGCAGTCCCCAGATCAGGGGCACTGAAGCTTTCTTT; CDR3: CASSPQIRGTEAFF
D: NA; V: TRBV2; J: TRBJ2-5; size: NA; DNA: TGTGCCAGCAGGACGGGATCCCCACAAGAGACCCAGTACTTC; CDR3: CASRTGSPQETQYF
D: NA; V: TRBV7-6; J: TRBJ2-7; size: medium-sized; DNA: TGTGCCAGCAGCTTAGGAGATCGCGAGCAGTACTTC; CDR3: CASSLGDREQYF
D: TRBD2; V: TRBV11-2; J: TRBJ2-5; size: NA; DNA: TGTGCCAGCAGTACTAGCGGGCCCAAAGAGACCCAGTACTTC; CDR3: CASSTSGPKETQYF
D: TRBD1; V: TRBV9; J: TRBJ1-2; size: few; DNA: TGTGCCAGCAGTGCGACAGGGGGCAACTATGGCTACACCTTC; CDR3: CASSATGGNYGYTF
D: TRBD1; V: TRBV10-3; J: TRBJ1-6; size: NA; DNA: TGTGCCATCAGTGGACAGGGAGACTCACCCCTCCACTTT; CDR3: CAISGQGDSPLHF